This entry is about one T cell receptor beta chain. The antigen is not known. The data were obtained in a study of cytomegalovirus exposure and HLA in healthy donors. Study outcomes and limitations: By HLA locus, TCR association rates varied in a later analysis, with DRB1 showing the most and HLA-C the fewest. The investigators catalogued 164 TCR beta chains as cytomegalovirus-associated.

It was with 60 Vbeta and 13 Jbeta primers that the PCR ran. The method was immunoSEQ multiplex PCR; TCRdb's version includes in-frame clones alone and lacks a portion of them. The table has 150,000 to 200,000 clones, 60% to 80% seen once; the top ten hold about 6.4%. Specimen: PBMCs. The sequence derives from a middle-aged man in good health and CMV-seropositive.

CDR3 nucleotide sequence: TGTGCCATCAGTCGCGGGGGGCTAGGGGAGACCCAGTACTTC. Encoded protein: CAISRGGLGETQYF. The genes are TRBV10-3 and TRBJ2-5; 8 nucleotides agree with TRBD2. V was clipped by 5 bases and J by 5 bases; unmatched bases: 7. This CDR3 contains 14 residues. CDR1 ENHRY and CDR2 SYGVKD come from the germline V gene.